These 24 T cell receptor beta chains originate from one sample sequenced in a study (dated by TCRdb to between 2014 and 2017). Library method: 5' RACE. TCRdb lists the instrument as Illumina MiSeq. TCRdb handled the public reads itself, with Q25 trimming in fastp and clone calling in MiXCR, and kept productive beta chains. All rows with the same CDR3 protein become a single entry with the most common DNA and genes. For this sample there are around 50,000 distinct CDR3 sequences; under 20% appear just once. The top ten clones comprise 2% to 2.5% of the sample. Material for sequencing was naive CD4+ T cells sorted from blood. In light of the paper, this sample's cell subset or site label describes: naive CD4+ T cells, CD4+CD45RA+CD25-. These receptor sequences come from a female donor with breast cancer.

Turning to this clonotype: Lacking the conserved final phenylalanine or tryptophan, this CDR3 likely reflects a read error. The gene calls are TRBV11-3 and TRBJ1-2, with D possibly being TRBD1 (5 bases). The CDR3 runs to 16 residues. The germline V gene encodes CDR1 SGHNT and CDR2 YENEEA. The CDR3 region is CASILRGGLTNYGYTS. CDR3 DNA sequence: TGTGCCAGCATCTTAAGGGGAGGGCTGACTAACTATGGCTACACCTCC.

Written as DNA, the CDR3 is TGTGCCAGCAGTCTGACTAGCGGGAGCTTAAACAATGAGCAGTTCTTC. Residues: CASSLTSGSLNNEQFF. This chain joins TRBV7-9 and TRBJ2-1; 12 bases line up with TRBD2. With V trimmed by 6 bases and J by 5 bases, 8 bases remained unmatched. The CDR3 spans 16 residues. CDR1 and CDR2 (germline): SEHNR, FQNEAQ (reference sequence).

This clonotype was seen only a few times. V is TRBV6-2 or TRBV6-3 and J is TRBJ1-5; D is uncertain. This CDR3 region has 13 residues. From germline, CDR1 is MNHEY and CDR2 SVGEGT. Between the trimmed V and J ends, which lost 0 bases and 9 bases, there was a span of 9 bases. CDR3 bases: TGTGCCAGCAGTTACTCAGACGATTTGCCCCAGCATTTT. Translation: CASSYSDDLPQHF.

This clonotype appeared many times. CDR3 amino acids: CSVREYEQYF. The CDR3 DNA reads TGCAGCGTGCGGGAGTACGAGCAGTACTTC. This chain connects TRBV29-1 to TRBJ2-7, with 7 nucleotides matching TRBD2. CDR1 is SQVTM and CDR2 is ANQGSEA in the germline V gene. This CDR3 comprises 10 residues. V gave up 6 bases and J gave up 4 bases; unmatched junction bases: 0.

This sequence joins TRBV20-1 and TRBJ2-1; 10 bases match TRBD2. The J segment lost 12 bases and the V segment lost 3 bases, leaving 17 bases of the junction unmatched. The germline V gene has CDR1 DFQATT and CDR2 SNEGSKA (reference sequence). The CDR3 is made up of 16 amino acids. CDR3 coding DNA: TGCAGTGCTAGGGGTTTAGCGGGGGGTCTAGGGCAAGGGCAGTTCTTC. This translates into CSARGLAGGLGQGQFF.

The chain combines TRBV6-4 with TRBJ2-3; a weak D match, TRBD1 (5 bases). Germline CDR1 and CDR2: MRHNA and SNTAGT. This CDR3 has 15 amino acids. Trimming left V 2 bases short and J 4 bases short, with 13 bases between. Here the CDR3 reads CASSDRSGIADTQYF. DNA of the CDR3: TGTGCCAGCAGTGACCGGTCAGGGATCGCAGATACGCAGTATTTT.

Ten or more counts support this clonotype. The V and J genes are TRBV12-3 or TRBV12-4 and TRBJ2-3; D ambiguous. This CDR3 spans 16 amino acids. V gave up 6 bases and J gave up 2 bases, with 18 bases separating them. CDR3 residues: CASSLGKNRVTDTQYF. The CDR3 coding sequence is TGTGCCAGCAGCTTGGGGAAGAACAGAGTCACAGATACGCAGTATTTT.

The CDR3 region is CASSLRGAAGQGYEQYF. For the CDR3, the DNA is TGCGCCAGCAGCTTAAGAGGAGCAGCGGGACAGGGCTACGAGCAGTACTTC. V and J are TRBV5-1 and TRBJ2-7, with 9 bases fitting TRBD1. Germline values: CDR1 SGHRS, CDR2 YFSETQ. The CDR3 runs 17 residues. V dropped 2 bases and J dropped 3; count of bases not matched to a gene: 12.

This clonotype was picked up a small number of times. V and J are TRBV3-1 and TRBJ2-5; 9 bases match TRBD2. Germline-derived CDR1 and CDR2 are LGHDT and YNNKEL (reference sequence). Trimming removed 7 bases from V and 2 bases from J; junction bases left unmatched: 5. The CDR3 is 14 amino acids. The CDR3 region is CASTLAGTQETQYF. In nucleotides, the CDR3 is TGTGCCAGCACCCTAGCGGGAACTCAAGAGACCCAGTACTTC.

This clonotype was detected a few times. The rearrangement links TRBV5-1 to TRBJ1-6; unclear D gene. The V end was cut by 0 bases, the J end by 9 bases, with 13 bases between. Per the germline V gene, CDR1 is SGHRS and CDR2 is YFSETQ. This CDR3 has 15 residues. CDR3 amino acids: CASSLAGISRSPLHF. DNA of the CDR3: TGCGCCAGCAGCTTGGCCGGTATCAGCCGTTCACCCCTCCACTTT.

V gene TRBV24-1 combines with J gene TRBJ2-1; D is uncertain. The CDR3 runs 13 residues. Per the germline V gene, CDR1 is KGHDR and CDR2 is SFDVKD. V was cut by 6 bases and J by 2 bases, with 7 bases left in between. CDR3 in amino acids: CATSQSAYNEQFF. The CDR3 coding sequence is TGTGCCACCAGTCAGAGCGCCTACAATGAGCAGTTCTTC.

This clonotype has just a few counts. This chain links TRBV20-1 with TRBJ2-1, with 9 bases that match TRBD2. V gave up 6 bases and J gave up 10 bases; unmatched junction bases: 7. Germline V gene data show CDR1 as DFQATT and CDR2 as SNEGSKA (reference sequence). The CDR3 extends over 12 amino acids. This CDR3 reads CSAGGGRAEQFF. CDR3 in DNA: TGCAGTGCAGGGGGCGGGAGGGCCGAGCAGTTCTTC.

This clonotype was seen ten or more times. V usage is TRBV20-1 and J usage is TRBJ2-5, with 10 bases fitting TRBD2. Germline CDR1 and CDR2: DFQATT and SNEGSKA (reference sequence). This CDR3 is 15 amino acids long. V was clipped by 3 bases and J by 4 bases; unmatched bases: 8. This chain's CDR3 is CSASGGLANRETQYF. The DNA of the CDR3 is TGCAGTGCTAGCGGGGGACTAGCGAATAGAGAGACCCAGTACTTC.

This clonotype was observed many times. The chain employs TRBV20-1 and TRBJ1-2, with D unresolved. Germline V gene data show CDR1 as DFQATT and CDR2 as SNEGSKA (reference sequence). The CDR3 spans 13 residues. The germline V and J ends were trimmed by 6 bases and 3 bases, with 14 bases remaining between them. The CDR3 loop reads CSAEGLSDYGYTF. In nucleotides, the CDR3 is TGCAGTGCCGAGGGCCTTTCTGACTATGGCTACACCTTC.

This clonotype came up a few times. The chain joins TRBV27 to TRBJ2-3; D not resolved. V lost 5 bases, J lost 3 bases, and 3 bases lay in between. Germline CDR1 is MNHEY and CDR2 is SMNVEV (reference sequence). The CDR3 runs 11 residues. The CDR3 sequence: CASSQTDTQYF. CDR3 DNA: TGTGCCAGCAGTCAAACAGATACGCAGTATTTT.

This clonotype was seen only a few times. The V call is TRBV7-2, the J call TRBJ2-5, with D tentatively TRBD2 (5 bases). Germline V gene sequence: CDR1 SGHTA, CDR2 FQGNSA. Trimming removed 3 bases at V and 1 base at J, with 6 bases between. This CDR3 is 13 amino acids long. In DNA, the CDR3 is TGTGCCAGCAGCTTCGGGGTCCAAGAGACCCAGTACTTC. Protein: CASSFGVQETQYF.

There are many counts of this clonotype. This chain uses TRBV29-1 with TRBJ2-3; D call uncertain. Germline values: CDR1 SQVTM, CDR2 ANQGSEA. The CDR3 sequence is 15 residues long. Trimming stripped 4 bases from V and 2 bases from J, with 16 bases between. CDR3 DNA: TGCAGCGTTGTCACTCACCTCCGCACCACAGATACGCAGTATTTT. As protein: CSVVTHLRTTDTQYF.

There are a few counts of this clonotype. V usage is TRBV7-2 and J usage is TRBJ2-1; TRBD2 is a possible D gene (5 bases). Trimming left V 4 bases short and J 5 bases short, with 9 bases between. The CDR3 contains 13 residues. The germline V gene has CDR1 SGHTA and CDR2 FQGNSA. Here the CDR3 DNA reads TGTGCCAGCAGCTCCGGAGGTCACAATGAGCAGTTCTTC. Amino acids: CASSSGGHNEQFF.

This clonotype was observed a handful of times. The J gene is TRBJ2-7, the V gene TRBV4-2; D gene ambiguous. Per the germline V gene, CDR1 is LGHNA and CDR2 is YNFKEQ. Trimming cost V 0 bases and J 5 bases, with 23 bases left between them. The CDR3 runs 18 residues. The CDR3 region has the DNA TGTGCCAGCAGCCAAGAGGGAATTTGGCGGCCCAACACCAACGAGCAGTACTTC. This translates into CASSQEGIWRPNTNEQYF.

V and J are TRBV12-3 or TRBV12-4 and TRBJ2-1; a weak D match, TRBD1 (5 bases). The V and J ends lost 6 bases and 5 bases respectively, with 17 bases between them. The CDR3 is made up of 15 amino acids. The CDR3 protein is CASSKQDVGNNEQFF. DNA of the CDR3: TGTGCCAGCAGCAAACAGGACGTGGGAAACAATGAGCAGTTCTTC.

To note about this clonotype: As the CDR3 is not closed by the conserved phenylalanine or tryptophan, this likely results from a read error. This chain uses TRBV5-1 with TRBJ2-5; D is perhaps TRBD2 (5 bases). CDR3 length equals 16 residues. Germline V gives CDR1 SGHRS, CDR2 YFSETQ. V lost 2 bases and J 1 base, leaving 15 bases between the germline ends. The CDR3 bases are TGCGCCAGCAGCTTATCCAAAAGCGGTGGCCAAGAGACCCAGTACTCC. This gives the protein CASSLSKSGGQETQYS.

This clonotype came up many times. The chain joins TRBV27 to TRBJ2-3; 9 nucleotides align to TRBD1. The CDR3 extends over 15 amino acids. Trimming at V came to 6 bases and at J to 0 bases, leaving 4 bases not matched to a gene. Germline CDR1 reads MNHEY; CDR2 reads SMNVEV (reference sequence). The CDR3 here is CASRRTGDSTDTQYF. CDR3 coding DNA: TGTGCCAGCAGGCGGACAGGGGACAGCACAGATACGCAGTATTTT.

This clonotype was seen a few times. The V and J genes are TRBV5-1 and TRBJ2-3; the D is unclear. There are 15 residues in the CDR3. Germline CDR1 is SGHRS and CDR2 is YFSETQ. Trimming cost V 5 bases and J 6 bases, with 19 bases left between them. CDR3: CASSQLSSRVDTQYF. CDR3 bases: TGCGCCAGCAGTCAACTTTCTTCTAGGGTGGATACGCAGTATTTT. The full variable domain, rest sourced from reference TRBV5-1 and TRBJ2-3, is KAGVTQTPRYLIKTRGQQVTLSCSPISGHRSVSWYQQTPGQGLQFLFEYFSETQRNKGNFPGRFSGRQFSNSRSEMNVSTLELGDSALYLCASSQLSSRVDTQYFGPGTRLTVL.

This clonotype has more than one count but fewer than ten. The CDR3 here is CASSVGTMNTEAFF. Written as DNA, the CDR3 is TGTGCCAGCAGCGTAGGTACCATGAACACTGAAGCTTTCTTT. The chain combines TRBV9 with TRBJ1-1, with no clear D. The germline CDR1 and CDR2 sequences are SGDLS and YYNGEE. CDR3 length: 14 residues. The V end was cut by 0 bases, the J end by 0 bases, with 6 bases between.